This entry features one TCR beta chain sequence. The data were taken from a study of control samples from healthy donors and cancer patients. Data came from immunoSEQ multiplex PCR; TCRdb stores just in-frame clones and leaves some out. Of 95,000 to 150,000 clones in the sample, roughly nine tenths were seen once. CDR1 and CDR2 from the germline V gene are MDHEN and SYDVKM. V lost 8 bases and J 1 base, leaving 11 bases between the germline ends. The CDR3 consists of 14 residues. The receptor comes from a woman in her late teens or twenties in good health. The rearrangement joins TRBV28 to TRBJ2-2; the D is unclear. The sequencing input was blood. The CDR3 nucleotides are TGTGCCAGCTTCCATGGGTTGAACACCGGGGAGCTGTTTTTT. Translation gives CASFHGLNTGELFF.